This T cell receptor (beta chain) was sequenced in a study of blood T cell repertoires in COVID-19. Overall study: Italy, Spain and the United States were the sources of the convalescent and acute COVID-19 samples. The analysed material was cDNA or gDNA that came from T cells, B-cell-depleted T cells, or PBMCs.

How the authors handled the data: Reference gene primers were amplified, and this amplification served to estimate nucleated cell counts. This table comes from immunoSEQ multiplex PCR, and its TCRdb copy is limited to in-frame clones, with some not included. V and J calls and clone size follow that table, whereas D and trimming were derived from the DNA. The profile shows about 110,000 clones, about two thirds of them singletons. V lost 4 bases to trimming and J lost 1 base; unmatched junction nucleotides: 10. Looked up from germline, CDR1 is SGHRS and CDR2 is YFSETQ. The CDR3 extends over 16 amino acids.

The sample comprised peripheral blood. J is TRBJ1-1 and V is TRBV5-1, with 7 bases fitting TRBD1. The origin of this receptor is a woman in her 40s with acute or convalescent COVID-19. The CDR3: CASSPGDRLRNTEAFF. CDR3 nucleotide sequence: TGCGCCAGCAGCCCAGGGGACAGATTGAGGAACACTGAAGCTTTCTTT.